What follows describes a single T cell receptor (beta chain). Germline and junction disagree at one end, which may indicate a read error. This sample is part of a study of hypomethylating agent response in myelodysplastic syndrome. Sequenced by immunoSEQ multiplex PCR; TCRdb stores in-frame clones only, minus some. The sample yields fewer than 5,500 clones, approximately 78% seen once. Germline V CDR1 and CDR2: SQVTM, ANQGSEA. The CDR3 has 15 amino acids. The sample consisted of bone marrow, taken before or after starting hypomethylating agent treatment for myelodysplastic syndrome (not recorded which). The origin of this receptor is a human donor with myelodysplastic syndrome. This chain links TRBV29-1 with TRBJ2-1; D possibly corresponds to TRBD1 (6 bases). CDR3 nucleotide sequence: TGCAGCGGTGAAGGGGGAACGGGTCGCTACAATGAGCAGTTCTTC. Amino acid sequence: CSGEGGTGRYNEQFF.